This TCR beta chain stems from a study of cytomegalovirus exposure and HLA in healthy donors. Findings and limits, study-wide: Across all donors, roughly uniform sequencing depth was an assumption of the presence/absence analyses. Later analysis indicated greater clonal expansion among HLA-associated TCR beta chains than among equally common other chains.

A multiplex PCR was run with 60 Vbeta primers and 13 Jbeta primers. Data came from immunoSEQ multiplex PCR; TCRdb stores just in-frame clones and leaves some out. The sample shows around 160,000 clones, roughly 80% of them seen only once. The CDR3 consists of 12 residues. V was cut by 4 bases and J by 0 bases, with 6 bases left in between. CDR1 is GTSNPN, CDR2 SVGIG, per germline (reference sequence). All the people who gave samples were healthy bone marrow donors. About this clone itself: Its antigen is still unknown.

The clonotype was recovered from a woman aged 40 to 49 in good health and CMV-seropositive. The genes are TRBV30 and TRBJ1-1; D uncertain. Material: PBMCs. CDR3 residues: CAWKYMNTEAFF. The CDR3 DNA is TGTGCCTGGAAATACATGAACACTGAAGCTTTCTTT.